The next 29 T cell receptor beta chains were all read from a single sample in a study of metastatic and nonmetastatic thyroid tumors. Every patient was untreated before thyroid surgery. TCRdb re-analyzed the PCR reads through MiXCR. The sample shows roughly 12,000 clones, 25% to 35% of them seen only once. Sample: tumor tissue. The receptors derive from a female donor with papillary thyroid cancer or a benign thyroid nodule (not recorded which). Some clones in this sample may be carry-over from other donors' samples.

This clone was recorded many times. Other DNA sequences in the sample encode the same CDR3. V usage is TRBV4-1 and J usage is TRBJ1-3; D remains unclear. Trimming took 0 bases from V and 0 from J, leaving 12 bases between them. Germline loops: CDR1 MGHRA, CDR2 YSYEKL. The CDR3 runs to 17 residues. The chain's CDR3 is CASSQDPAPNSGNTIYF. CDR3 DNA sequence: TGCGCCAGCAGCCAAGACCCCGCACCGAACTCTGGAAACACCATATATTTT.

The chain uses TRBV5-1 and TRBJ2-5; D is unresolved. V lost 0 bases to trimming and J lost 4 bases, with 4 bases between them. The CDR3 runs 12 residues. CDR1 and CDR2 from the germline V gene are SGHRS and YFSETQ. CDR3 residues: CASSLAGETQYF. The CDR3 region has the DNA TGCGCCAGCAGCTTGGCGGGAGAGACCCAGTACTTC.

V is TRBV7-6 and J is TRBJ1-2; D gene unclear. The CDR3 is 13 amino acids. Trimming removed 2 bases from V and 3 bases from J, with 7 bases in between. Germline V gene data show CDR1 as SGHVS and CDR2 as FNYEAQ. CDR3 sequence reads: CASSLSWYYGYTF. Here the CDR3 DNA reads TGTGCCAGCAGCTTATCATGGTACTATGGCTACACCTTC.

The CDR3 sequence is CASSLSPGRAGETQYF. CDR3 bases: TGTGCCAGCAGCTTGTCACCAGGACGGGCCGGGGAGACCCAGTACTTC. The V call is TRBV5-5, the J call TRBJ2-5; D is undetermined. Germline V CDR1 and CDR2: SGHKS, YYEKEE (reference sequence). The V and J ends lost 1 base and 5 bases respectively, with 18 bases between them. This CDR3 is 16 amino acids long.

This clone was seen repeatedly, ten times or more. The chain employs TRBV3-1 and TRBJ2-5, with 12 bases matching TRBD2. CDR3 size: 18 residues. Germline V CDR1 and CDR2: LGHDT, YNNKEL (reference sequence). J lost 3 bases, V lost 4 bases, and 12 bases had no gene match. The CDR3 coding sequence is TGTGCCAGCAGCCGGGGACTAGCGGGCAACCCTTCAGAAGAGACCCAGTACTTC. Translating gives CASSRGLAGNPSEETQYF.

As DNA, the CDR3 is TGCAGTGCTAGAACTCGACTAGCGGGAGCAAGAGAGCAGTTCTTC. It translates to CSARTRLAGAREQFF. V usage is TRBV20-1 and J usage is TRBJ2-1; 12 bases line up with TRBD2. Unmatched junction bases numbered 9, after V lost 2 bases and J lost 10 bases. The CDR3 extends over 15 amino acids. The germline V gene has CDR1 DFQATT and CDR2 SNEGSKA (reference sequence).

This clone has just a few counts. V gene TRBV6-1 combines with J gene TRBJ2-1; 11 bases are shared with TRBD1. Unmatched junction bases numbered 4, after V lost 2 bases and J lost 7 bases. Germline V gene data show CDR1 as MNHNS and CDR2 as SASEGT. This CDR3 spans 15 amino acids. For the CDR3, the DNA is TGTGCCAGCAGTGAACGGACAGGGGGCTATAATGAGCAGTTCTTC. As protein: CASSERTGGYNEQFF.

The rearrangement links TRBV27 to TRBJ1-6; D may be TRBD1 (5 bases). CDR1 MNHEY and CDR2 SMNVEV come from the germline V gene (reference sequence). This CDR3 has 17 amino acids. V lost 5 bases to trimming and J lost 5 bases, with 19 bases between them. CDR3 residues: CASSRDGPGPNNSPLHF. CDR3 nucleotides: TGTGCCAGCAGTCGAGACGGGCCGGGACCAAATAATTCACCCCTCCACTTT.

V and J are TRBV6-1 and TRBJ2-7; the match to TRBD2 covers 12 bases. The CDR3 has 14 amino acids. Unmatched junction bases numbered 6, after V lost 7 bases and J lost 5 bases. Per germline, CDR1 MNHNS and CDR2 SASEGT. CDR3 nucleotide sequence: TGTGCCAGCACCAGACTAGCGGGAGTCCACGAGCAGTACTTC. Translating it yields CASTRLAGVHEQYF.

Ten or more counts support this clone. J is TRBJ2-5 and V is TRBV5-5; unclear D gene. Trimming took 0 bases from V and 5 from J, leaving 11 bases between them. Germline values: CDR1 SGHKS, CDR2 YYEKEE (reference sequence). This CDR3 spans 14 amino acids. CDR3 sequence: CASSLAATSETQYF. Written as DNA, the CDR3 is TGTGCCAGCAGCTTGGCCGCTACGAGCGAGACCCAGTACTTC.

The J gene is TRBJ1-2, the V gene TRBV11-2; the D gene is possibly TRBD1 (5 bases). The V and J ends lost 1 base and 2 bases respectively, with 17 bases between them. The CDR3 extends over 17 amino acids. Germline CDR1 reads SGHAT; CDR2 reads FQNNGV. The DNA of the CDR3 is TGTGCCAGCAGCTTAGTTGGGGACCCAGGGTGGAACTATGGCTACACCTTC. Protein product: CASSLVGDPGWNYGYTF.

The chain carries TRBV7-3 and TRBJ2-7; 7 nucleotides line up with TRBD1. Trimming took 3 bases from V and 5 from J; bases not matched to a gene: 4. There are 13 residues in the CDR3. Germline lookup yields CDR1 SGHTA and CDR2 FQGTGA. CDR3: CASSLTGKDEQYF. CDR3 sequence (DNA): TGTGCCAGCAGCTTGACAGGGAAAGACGAGCAGTACTTC.

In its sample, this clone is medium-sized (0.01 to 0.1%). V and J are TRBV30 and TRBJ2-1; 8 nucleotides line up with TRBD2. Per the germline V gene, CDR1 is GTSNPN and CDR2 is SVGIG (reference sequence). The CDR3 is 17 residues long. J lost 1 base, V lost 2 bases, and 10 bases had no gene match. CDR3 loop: CAWSLGAGVRSYNEQFF. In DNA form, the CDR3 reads TGTGCCTGGAGTTTAGGAGCGGGAGTACGTTCCTACAATGAGCAGTTCTTC.

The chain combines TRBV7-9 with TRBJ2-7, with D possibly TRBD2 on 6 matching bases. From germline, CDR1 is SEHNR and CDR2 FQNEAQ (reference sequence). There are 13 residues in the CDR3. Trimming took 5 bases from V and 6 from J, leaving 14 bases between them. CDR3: CASSLGGQVEQYF. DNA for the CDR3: TGTGCCAGCAGCCTAGGAGGGCAGGTCGAGCAGTACTTC.

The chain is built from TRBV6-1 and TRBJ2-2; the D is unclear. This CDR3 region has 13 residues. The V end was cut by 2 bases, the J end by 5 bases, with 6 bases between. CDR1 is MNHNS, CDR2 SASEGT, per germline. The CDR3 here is CASSEYETGELFF. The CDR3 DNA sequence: TGTGCCAGCAGTGAATATGAAACCGGGGAGCTGTTTTTT.

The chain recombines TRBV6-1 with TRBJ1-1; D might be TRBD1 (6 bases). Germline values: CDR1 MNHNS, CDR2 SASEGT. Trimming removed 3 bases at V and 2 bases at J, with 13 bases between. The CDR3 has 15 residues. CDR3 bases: TGTGCCAGCAGTGACAGGGGAAGAGGCAACACTGAAGCTTTCTTT. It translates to CASSDRGRGNTEAFF.

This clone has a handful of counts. CDR3: CSVHNQPQHF. The CDR3 DNA follows: TGCAGCGTCCACAATCAGCCCCAGCATTTT. The chain employs TRBV29-1 and TRBJ1-5; D is uncertain. The ends were cut back, 6 bases at V and 3 bases at J, with 3 bases in the middle. Germline V gene sequence: CDR1 SQVTM, CDR2 ANQGSEA. The CDR3 contains 10 residues.

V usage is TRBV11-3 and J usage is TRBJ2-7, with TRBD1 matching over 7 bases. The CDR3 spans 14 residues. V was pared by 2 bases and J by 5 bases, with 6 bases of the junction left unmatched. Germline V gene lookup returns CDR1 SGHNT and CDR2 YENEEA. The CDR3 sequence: CASSLTGALNEQYF. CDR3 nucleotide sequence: TGTGCCAGCAGCTTAACAGGGGCATTGAACGAGCAGTACTTC.

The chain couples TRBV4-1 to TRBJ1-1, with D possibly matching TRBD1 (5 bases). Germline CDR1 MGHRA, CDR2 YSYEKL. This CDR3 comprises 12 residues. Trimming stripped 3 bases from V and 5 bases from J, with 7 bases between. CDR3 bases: TGCGCCAGCAGCCACGGGGGGACTGAAGCTTTCTTT. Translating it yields CASSHGGTEAFF.

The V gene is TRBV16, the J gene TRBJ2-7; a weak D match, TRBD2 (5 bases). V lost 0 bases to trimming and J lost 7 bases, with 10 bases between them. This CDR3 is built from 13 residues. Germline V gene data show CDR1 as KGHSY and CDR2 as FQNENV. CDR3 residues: CASSQSGVGEQYF. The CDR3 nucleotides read TGTGCCAGCAGCCAATCGGGAGTAGGAGAGCAGTACTTC.

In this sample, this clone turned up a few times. For the CDR3, the DNA is TGTGCCAGCAGAGCGGCAGCGGCTGGGGCCAACGTCCTGACTTTC. As protein: CASRAAAAGANVLTF. The rearrangement uses TRBV27 and TRBJ2-6, with D perhaps TRBD2 (5 bases). Germline V gene sequence: CDR1 MNHEY, CDR2 SMNVEV (reference sequence). The CDR3 loop spans 15 amino acids. V was trimmed by 6 bases and J by 2 bases, leaving 11 bases between them.

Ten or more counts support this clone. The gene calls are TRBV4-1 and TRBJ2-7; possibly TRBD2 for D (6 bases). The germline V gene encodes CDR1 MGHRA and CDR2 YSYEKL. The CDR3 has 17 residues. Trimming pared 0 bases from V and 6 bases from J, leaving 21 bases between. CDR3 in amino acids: CASSQDSPGGLSVEQYF. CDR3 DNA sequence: TGCGCCAGCAGCCAAGATTCCCCCGGGGGACTTTCAGTCGAGCAGTACTTC.

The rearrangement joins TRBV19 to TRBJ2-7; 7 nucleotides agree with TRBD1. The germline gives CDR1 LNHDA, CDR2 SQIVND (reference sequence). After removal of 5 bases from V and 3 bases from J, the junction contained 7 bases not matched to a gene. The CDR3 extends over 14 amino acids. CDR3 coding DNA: TGTGCCAGTAGTTTCACAGGGGCCGTCTACGAGCAGTACTTC. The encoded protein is CASSFTGAVYEQYF. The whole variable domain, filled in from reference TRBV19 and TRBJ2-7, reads DGGITQSPKYLFRKEGQNVTLSCEQNLNHDAMYWYRQDPGQGLRLIYYSQIVNDFQKGDIAEGYSVSREKKESFPLTVTSAQKNPTAFYLCASSFTGAVYEQYFGPGTRLTVT.

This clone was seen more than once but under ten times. In nucleotides, the CDR3 is TGTGCCAGCAGTTTAGAGGGCAGGGGGTATTTGGGGTACACTGAAGCTTTCTTT. It yields the protein CASSLEGRGYLGYTEAFF. The rearrangement uses TRBV28 and TRBJ1-1; 7 bases are shared with TRBD1. The CDR3 spans 18 residues. V was clipped by 2 bases and J by 3 bases; unmatched bases: 15. The germline CDR1 and CDR2 sequences are MDHEN and SYDVKM.

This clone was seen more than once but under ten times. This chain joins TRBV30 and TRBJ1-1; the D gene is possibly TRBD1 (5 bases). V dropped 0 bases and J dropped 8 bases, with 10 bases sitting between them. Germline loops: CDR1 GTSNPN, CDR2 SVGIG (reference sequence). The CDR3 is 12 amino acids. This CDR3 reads CAWSVLTVEAFF. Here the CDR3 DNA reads TGTGCCTGGAGTGTACTGACAGTAGAAGCTTTCTTT.

CDR3 DNA: TGTGCCAGCAGTGCCCCCTGGGGAGATGGCTACACCTTC. The encoded protein is CASSAPWGDGYTF. J is TRBJ1-2 and V is TRBV6-1; D call uncertain. This CDR3 comprises 13 residues. CDR1 is MNHNS, CDR2 SASEGT, per germline. The V gene lost 4 bases and the J gene lost 6 bases, with 12 bases spanning the gap.

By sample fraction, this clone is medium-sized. CDR3 loop: CSVETSGSLNYEQYF. CDR3 bases: TGCAGTGTCGAGACTAGCGGGAGCTTAAACTACGAGCAGTACTTC. The chain employs TRBV20-1 and TRBJ2-7; 12 nucleotides match TRBD2. With 7 bases clipped from V and 3 bases from J, the junction kept 10 bases outside the gene matches. CDR1 DFQATT and CDR2 SNEGSKA come from the germline V gene (reference sequence). The CDR3 totals 15 residues.

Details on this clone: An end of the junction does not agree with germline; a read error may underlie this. The CDR3 DNA follows: TGTGCCACCAGCAGAGAGGGGGTAGGGAACACCGAAGCTTTCTTT. It encodes CATSREGVGNTEAFF. V and J are TRBV15 and TRBJ1-1; maybe TRBD1 (5 bases). Germline CDR1 reads LNHNV; CDR2 reads YYDKDF (reference sequence). This CDR3 has 15 residues.

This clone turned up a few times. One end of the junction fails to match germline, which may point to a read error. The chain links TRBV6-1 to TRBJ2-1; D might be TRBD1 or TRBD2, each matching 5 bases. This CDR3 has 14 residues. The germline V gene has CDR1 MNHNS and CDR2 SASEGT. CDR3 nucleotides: TGCGCCAGCAGTCACCGGGACGGAGACAATGAGCAGTTCTTC. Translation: CASSHRDGDNEQFF.